A single T cell receptor (beta chain) is shown here with its context. MiXCR, run by TCRdb on the RT-PCR reads, gives a single entry per CDR3 protein. Of about half a million distinct CDR3 sequences detected, approximately 11% appear once; the ten largest clones hold approximately 12%. This sample was taken from a study of response to subunit inactivated influenza vaccine. V lost 4 bases, J lost 5 bases, and 7 bases stayed unmatched. Germline assignment: CDR1 SGHRS and CDR2 YFSETQ. The CDR3 consists of 14 residues. The receptor was isolated from a man in his fifties or sixties who received an inactivated influenza vaccine. The chain employs TRBV5-1 and TRBJ2-5; TRBD1 aligns across 8 bases. Sequencing used PBMCs from blood, obtained about 40 days after vaccination. DNA for the CDR3: TGCGCCAGCAGCAGGACAGGGTTGCTGGAGACCCAGTACTTC. Its protein is CASSRTGLLETQYF.